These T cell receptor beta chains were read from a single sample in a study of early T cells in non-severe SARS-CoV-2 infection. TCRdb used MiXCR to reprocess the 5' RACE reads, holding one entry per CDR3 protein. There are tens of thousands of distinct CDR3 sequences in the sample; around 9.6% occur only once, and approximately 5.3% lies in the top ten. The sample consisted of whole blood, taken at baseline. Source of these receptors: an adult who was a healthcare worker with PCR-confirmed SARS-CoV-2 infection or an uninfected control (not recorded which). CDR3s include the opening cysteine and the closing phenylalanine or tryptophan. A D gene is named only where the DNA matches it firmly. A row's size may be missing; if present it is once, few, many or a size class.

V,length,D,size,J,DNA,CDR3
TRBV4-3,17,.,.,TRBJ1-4,TGCGCCAGCAGCCAAGAAAAGTGGGGGGCAGATAATGAAAAACTGTTTTTT,CASSQEKWGADNEKLFF
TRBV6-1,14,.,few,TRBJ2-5,TGTGCCAGCAGTGAAGTGGCCAGGGCCGAGACCCAGTACTTC,CASSEVARAETQYF
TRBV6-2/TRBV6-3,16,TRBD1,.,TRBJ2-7,TGTGCCAGCAGCCCAGGACAGGGGGCATCTCTCTACGAGCAGTACTTC,CASSPGQGASLYEQYF
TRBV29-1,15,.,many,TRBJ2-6,TGCAGCGTAACAACGAGGGGGGCTGGGGCCAACGTCCTGACTTTC,CSVTTRGAGANVLTF
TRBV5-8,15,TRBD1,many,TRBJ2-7,TGTGCCAGCAGCTTACACTCCGGACAGGGTTTCGCGCAGTACTTC,CASSLHSGQGFAQYF
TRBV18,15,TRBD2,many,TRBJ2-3,TGTGCCAGCTCACCGACTAGCGGGTACGAAGATACGCAGTATTTT,CASSPTSGYEDTQYF
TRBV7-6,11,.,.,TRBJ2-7,TGTGCCAGCAGCCCGGGACTCGAGCAGTACTTC,CASSPGLEQYF
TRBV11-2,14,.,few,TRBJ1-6,TGTGCCAGCAGCCTAGGGACCCATAATTCACCCCTCCACTTT,CASSLGTHNSPLHF
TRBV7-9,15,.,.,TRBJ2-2,TGTGCCAGCAGCTGGCTAGCGCCGAACACCGGGGAGCTGTTTTTT,CASSWLAPNTGELFF
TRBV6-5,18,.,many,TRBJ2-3,TGTGCCAGCAGTTACTCGGGCCTAGAGTCAGGGCGCACAGATACGCAGTATTTT,CASSYSGLESGRTDTQYF
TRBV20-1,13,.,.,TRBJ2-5,TGCAGTGCCAGAACTAGCCCTCAAGAGACCCAGTACTTC,CSARTSPQETQYF
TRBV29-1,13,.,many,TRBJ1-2,TGCAGCGTACAACAGGGTACCCACGATGGCTACACCTTC,CSVQQGTHDGYTF
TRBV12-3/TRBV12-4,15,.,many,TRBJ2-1,TGTGCCAGCAGTTTTTTCCAGGGTCCCTACAATGAGCAGTTCTTC,CASSFFQGPYNEQFF
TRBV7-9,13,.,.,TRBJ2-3,TGTGCCAGCAGCTACTCCAGGGGAGATACGCAGTATTTT,CASSYSRGDTQYF
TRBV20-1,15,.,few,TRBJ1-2,TGCAGTGCTGCCTCATTTGGGCAGGGAGACTATGGCTACACCTTC,CSAASFGQGDYGYTF
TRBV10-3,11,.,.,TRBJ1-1,TGTGCCACACAGGGAAACACTGAAGCTTTCTTT,CATQGNTEAFF
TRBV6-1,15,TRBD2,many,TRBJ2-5,TGTGCCAGCAGGCCCGGGACTAGCGGGAAAGAGACCCAGTACTTC,CASRPGTSGKETQYF
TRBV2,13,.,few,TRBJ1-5,TGTGCCAGCAAAGGGACGGGGAATCAGCCCCAGCATTTT,CASKGTGNQPQHF
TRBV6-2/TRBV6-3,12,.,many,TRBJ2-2,TGTGCCAGCAGCCAACCCAGCGGGGAGCTGTTTTTT,CASSQPSGELFF
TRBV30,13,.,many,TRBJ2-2,TGTGCCTGGAGTCGGTCCGGGGCCGGGGAGCTGTTTTTT,CAWSRSGAGELFF
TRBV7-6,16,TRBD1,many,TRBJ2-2,TGTGCCAGCAGCAATCGACAGGGGCTTGGCACCGGGGAGCTGTTTTTT,CASSNRQGLGTGELFF
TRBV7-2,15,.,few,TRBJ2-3,TGTGCCAGCAGCTTCTCGATAAGGGCGGGGGATACGCAGTATTTT,CASSFSIRAGDTQYF
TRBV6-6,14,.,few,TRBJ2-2,TGTGCCAGCAGTACCCATATAGGCACCGGGGAGCTGTTTTTT,CASSTHIGTGELFF
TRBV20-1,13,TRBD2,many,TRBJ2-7,TGCAGTGCGGTGACAAGCGGGACCTACGAGCAGTACTTC,CSAVTSGTYEQYF
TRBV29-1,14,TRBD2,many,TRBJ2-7,TGCAGCGTTGAAGCCGGGGGAGGGGCGACCGGGCAGTACTTC,CSVEAGGGATGQYF
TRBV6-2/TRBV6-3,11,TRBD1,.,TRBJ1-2,TGTTTGGTGACAGGGGCTTTTGGCTACACCTTC,CLVTGAFGYTF
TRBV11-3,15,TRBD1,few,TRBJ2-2,TGTGCCAGCAGCTCCGGACAGGATATCACCGGGGAGCTGTTTTTT,CASSSGQDITGELFF
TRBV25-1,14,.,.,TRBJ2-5,TGTGCCAGCAGTGACCCCACCCGAGGAGAGACCCAGTACTTC,CASSDPTRGETQYF
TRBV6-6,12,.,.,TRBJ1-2,TGTGCCAGCATCGACAAGAACTATGGCTACACCTTC,CASIDKNYGYTF
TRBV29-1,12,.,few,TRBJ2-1,TGCAGCGGGCTTAGCTCCTACAATGAGCAGTTCTTC,CSGLSSYNEQFF
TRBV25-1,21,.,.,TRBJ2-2,TGTGCCAGCAGTGCCCTTCCCGGGACCGGTAATCTCCCGTCGAACACCGGGGAGCTGTTTTTT,CASSALPGTGNLPSNTGELFF
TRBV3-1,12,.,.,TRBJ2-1,TGTGCCAGCAGCCAAGAGGGAATTTCGCAGTTCTTC,CASSQEGISQFF
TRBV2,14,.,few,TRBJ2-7,TGTGCCAGCAGTGTCACGCTAACTGTTTCCGAGCAGTACTTC,CASSVTLTVSEQYF
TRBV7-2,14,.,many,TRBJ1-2,TGTGCCAGCAGCTTAGGCTATCAGGTTCGGGGCTACACCTTC,CASSLGYQVRGYTF
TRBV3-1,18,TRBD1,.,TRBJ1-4,TGTGCCAGCAGCCCTCACGTGATTGGCACAGGGGAAAAGGAAAAACTGTTTTTT,CASSPHVIGTGEKEKLFF
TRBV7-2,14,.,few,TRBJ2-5,TGTGCCAGCAGCGCACAGGGAAGTCAAGAGACCCAGTACTTC,CASSAQGSQETQYF
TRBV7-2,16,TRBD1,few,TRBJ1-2,TGTGCCAGCAGCGAGCGACAGGGGGCGAGTGGCTATGGCTACACCTTC,CASSERQGASGYGYTF
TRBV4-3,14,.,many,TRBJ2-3,TGCGCCAGCAGCCAAGGGGTAGCGTCTGATACGCAGTATTTT,CASSQGVASDTQYF
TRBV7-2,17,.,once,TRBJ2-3,TGTGCCAGCAGTCCTTTATACGGGGGCATGGGCACAGATACGCAGTATTTT,CASSPLYGGMGTDTQYF
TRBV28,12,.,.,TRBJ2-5,TGTGCCAGCGAGCGGGCCGGAGAGACCCAGTACTTC,CASERAGETQYF
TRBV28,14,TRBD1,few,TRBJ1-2,TGTGCCAGCAGTTCGACCAGGGGGTCTAGTGGCTACACCTTC,CASSSTRGSSGYTF
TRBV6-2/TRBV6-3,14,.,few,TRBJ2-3,TGTGCCAGCAGTTACCATCAGATGACAGATACGCAGTATTTT,CASSYHQMTDTQYF
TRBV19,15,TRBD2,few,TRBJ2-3,TGTGCCAGTATTGATCGGAGCGGGAGTTTGAATACGCAGTATTTT,CASIDRSGSLNTQYF
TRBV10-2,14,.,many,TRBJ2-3,TGCGCCAGCAGGTCAGGGGATTCCACAGATACGCAGTATTTT,CASRSGDSTDTQYF
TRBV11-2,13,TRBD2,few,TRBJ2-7,TGTGCCAGCAGCTGGGAGCGGGGTTACGAGCAGTACTTC,CASSWERGYEQYF
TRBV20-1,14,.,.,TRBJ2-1,TGCAGTGCTAGAGTTCCAGAGGAGTTTTATGAGCAGTTCTTC,CSARVPEEFYEQFF
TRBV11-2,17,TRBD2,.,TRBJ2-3,TGTGCCAGCAGCCCAGTGGGGAGCGGGAGGGCCATAGATACGCAGTATTTT,CASSPVGSGRAIDTQYF
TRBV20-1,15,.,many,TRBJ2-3,TGCAGTGCTAGAGATTCCAGAAAGGTATCAGATACGCAGTATTTT,CSARDSRKVSDTQYF
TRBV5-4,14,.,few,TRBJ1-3,TGTGCCAGCAGCCAGAGCGTGACGAGAAACACCATATATTTT,CASSQSVTRNTIYF
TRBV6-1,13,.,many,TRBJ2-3,TGTGCCAGCAGTGAGGGACGGTATGATACGCAGTATTTT,CASSEGRYDTQYF
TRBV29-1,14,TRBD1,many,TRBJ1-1,TGCAGCGTCGGATGGACAGGGGGGAGGACTGAAGCTTTCTTT,CSVGWTGGRTEAFF
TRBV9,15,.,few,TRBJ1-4,TGTGCCAGCAGCTCATCACGGGACACCAATGAAAAACTGTTTTTT,CASSSSRDTNEKLFF
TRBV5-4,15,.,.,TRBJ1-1,TGTGCCAGCAGCTTGGCTCGGGGACGGGGCACTGAAGCTTTCTTT,CASSLARGRGTEAFF